The clone carrying this TCR beta chain showed up just a few times. This sample was taken from a study of blood T cells in healthy people across ages. A sample-barcoded 5' primer and a J-beta primer mix were used in a second PCR of roughly 7 to 11 cycles. TCRdb re-analysed the 5' RACE reads in MiXCR, keeping a single row per CDR3 protein. The sample carries 800,000 or so distinct CDR3 sequences, roughly 25% recorded once. V dropped 6 bases and J dropped 3; count of bases not matched to a gene: 15. In germline, CDR1 is SQVTM, CDR2 ANQGSEA. The CDR3 extends over 16 amino acids. The same specimen was also included in a second study, on T cells of mothers and their children. This second report adds: Using around 1.5 ug per 15 ul, all extracted RNA underwent cDNA synthesis.

The V call is TRBV29-1, the J call TRBJ2-7; 9 bases fit TRBD1. This receptor was obtained from a boy between 10 and 17 years old in good health. Sample: blood. CDR3 sequence: CSVRDRALGGDYEQYF. For the CDR3, the DNA is TGCAGCGTGCGGGACAGGGCTTTAGGAGGAGACTACGAGCAGTACTTC.